This TCR beta chain was sequenced for a study of blood T cell repertoires in COVID-19. At the level of the study: Material from acute and convalescent COVID-19 was sourced from the United States, Italy and Spain.

The study recruited people aged roughly 18 to 100 years across about two dozen US areas. Participants were placed into cohorts based on the clinical history they reported. Looked up from germline, CDR1 is LGHDT and CDR2 is YNNKEL (reference sequence). The CDR3 length is 14 residues. V shed 0 bases, J shed 8 bases, and the junction held 4 bases outside the gene matches. Assay used: immunoSEQ multiplex PCR; TCRdb lists only in-frame clones, some missing. The sample contains 120,000 to 150,000 clones, approximately 86% of which appear only once. The chain is built from TRBV3-1 (or the pseudogene TRBV3-2) and TRBJ1-2; TRBD1 aligns across 9 bases. Sequencing used PBMCs or T cells enriched from blood (not recorded which). The sequence came from a woman in her thirties or forties who had recovered from COVID-19. The CDR3 region has the DNA TGTGCCAGCAGCCAAGATCAGGACAGGGGAGGCTACACCTTC. Translation: CASSQDQDRGGYTF.